Listed below are T cell receptor beta chains from one sample, sequenced in a study of cytomegalovirus exposure and HLA in healthy donors. Libraries were prepared by immunoSEQ multiplex PCR; TCRdb keeps only in-frame clonotypes and omits some of them. The data show more than 70,000 clones, with about 94% seen just once and 1% held by the top ten. The sequencing input was PBMCs. The receptors shown here come from a woman between 18 and 29 years old in good health and CMV-seronegative. Each CDR3 is given with its conserved first and last residue. D genes are given only for firm matches. Clone size is stated in some rows and not others, as once, few, many or a class when expanded.

TGTGCCAGCAGTACCCGGGACATTCCCTACGAGCAGTACTTC CASSTRDIPYEQYF 14 . TRBJ2-7 . TRBV5-4
TGCGCCAGCAGCCAAGAAGGCCAGGGCTATGGCTACACCTTC CASSQEGQGYGYTF 14 . TRBJ1-2 . TRBV4-1
TGTGCCAGCAGTTTAACAGCGGGAGGGGGGACAGATACGCAGTATTTT CASSLTAGGGTDTQYF 16 TRBD2 TRBJ2-3 . TRBV27
TGTGCCACTGGGACAGGCAGCTACGAGCAGTACTTC CATGTGSYEQYF 12 TRBD1 TRBJ2-7 . TRBV10-3
TGTGCCAGCAGTTCCAAGGGGCAAGGCCCCGATGACACTGAAGCTTTCTTT CASSSKGQGPDDTEAFF 17 . TRBJ1-1 . TRBV7-8
TGTGCCAGCAGCTTAGCGAACGGGGACAGGGGGGCAGATACGCAGTATTTT CASSLANGDRGADTQYF 17 TRBD1 TRBJ2-3 once TRBV7-8
TGCAGCGTTGTGAGGGACAGACAAAACATTCAGTACTTC CSVVRDRQNIQYF 13 TRBD1 TRBJ2-4 once TRBV29-1
TGTGCCAGCAGCCTGAGCACAGATACGCAGTATTTT CASSLSTDTQYF 12 . TRBJ2-3 . TRBV5-6
TGTGCCTGGCAGGTTCAGGGGGGCACTGAAGCTTTCTTT CAWQVQGGTEAFF 13 TRBD1 TRBJ1-1 few TRBV30
TGTGCCAGCAGTGACTCTAGCACCGGGGAGCTGTTTTTT CASSDSSTGELFF 13 . TRBJ2-2 few TRBV6-4
TGTGCCAGCACCAACGGACTAGCGGGGTTTACTAGCACAGATACGCAGTATTTT CASTNGLAGFTSTDTQYF 18 TRBD2 TRBJ2-3 . TRBV5-4
TGTGCCTGGAGTTCAGCGGGGGGTTATACTGAAGCTTTCTTT CAWSSAGGYTEAFF 14 . TRBJ1-1 . TRBV30
TGCAGCGGAGGACAGGGGGCTGAAGGGAGCACAGATACGCAGTATTTT CSGGQGAEGSTDTQYF 16 TRBD1 TRBJ2-3 . TRBV29-1
TGTGCCAGCTCGGCCCTAGCGGGGGGGCCCACAGATACGCAGTATTTT CASSALAGGPTDTQYF 16 TRBD2 TRBJ2-3 . TRBV18